Presented here are 23 T cell receptor beta chains from one specimen sequenced in a study of OX40 agonist ivuxolimab in advanced cancers. Using immunoSEQ multiplex PCR, the repertoire was profiled, and TCRdb retains in-frame clones only, with some absent. The sample includes about 84,000 clones, roughly 84% seen only once; the top ten take about 2.5%. Sequencing used CD4+ or CD8+ T cells sorted from blood, obtained in a trial of the OX40 agonist ivuxolimab. These receptors were taken from an adult with an advanced solid tumor such as melanoma, head and neck, liver or kidney cancer.

The chain couples TRBV4-1 to TRBJ1-2; D perhaps matches TRBD1 (5 bases). Germline assignment: CDR1 MGHRA and CDR2 YSYEKL. The CDR3 runs 16 residues. V lost 0 bases and J 6 bases, leaving 17 bases between the germline ends. The CDR3 DNA sequence: TGCGCCAGCAGCCAAGATCAATATACCACGGGGCATGGCTACACCTTC. This sequence encodes CASSQDQYTTGHGYTF.

CDR3 nucleotides: TGTGCCAGCAGCTTAGCTCACGAAGAGACCCAGTACTTC. Translation: CASSLAHEETQYF. V gene TRBV7-6 combines with J gene TRBJ2-5, with D unresolved. Germline V lookup: CDR1 SGHVS, CDR2 FNYEAQ. Trimming removed 0 bases from V and 3 bases from J, with 5 bases in between. This CDR3 has 13 amino acids.

The chain uses TRBV5-6 and TRBJ1-6; TRBD1 matches 7 bases. From germline, CDR1 is SGHDT and CDR2 YYEEEE. Losses at the gene ends were 1 base for V and 7 bases for J; bases not matched to a gene: 2. This CDR3 comprises 14 residues. CDR3 loop: CASSLPRGNSPLHF. The CDR3 DNA reads as TGTGCCAGCAGCTTGCCCAGGGGGAATTCACCCCTCCACTTT.

The chain uses TRBV7-2 and TRBJ1-6; D ambiguous. Looked up from germline, CDR1 is SGHTA and CDR2 is FQGNSA. The CDR3 is 14 amino acids. V lost 5 bases, J lost 8 bases, and 13 bases lay in between. DNA of the CDR3: TGTGCCAGCAGCCCAGCGGACCTGCATTCACCCCTCCACTTT. Amino acid sequence: CASSPADLHSPLHF.

The rearrangement uses TRBV6-5 and TRBJ1-5; a possible D gene is TRBD1 (5 bases). The ends were cut back, 4 bases at V and 2 bases at J, with 12 bases in the middle. Germline lookup yields CDR1 MNHEY and CDR2 SVGAGI. The CDR3 totals 15 residues. The CDR3 sequence is CASSSDTKGNQPQHF. CDR3 bases: TGTGCCAGCAGTTCGGACACTAAGGGCAATCAGCCCCAGCATTTT.

The chain has TRBV27 and TRBJ2-2; a weak D match, TRBD2 (6 bases). Germline values: CDR1 MNHEY, CDR2 SMNVEV (reference sequence). Trimming pared 4 bases from V and 6 bases from J, leaving 12 bases between. The CDR3 runs 14 residues. CDR3 residues: CASSSTWDSGELFF. Here the CDR3 DNA reads TGTGCCAGCAGTTCCACTTGGGACTCCGGGGAGCTGTTTTTT.

This chain's CDR3 is CASSPFETQYF. CDR3 bases: TGTGCCAGCAGCCCCTTCGAGACCCAGTACTTC. The chain employs TRBV11-2 and TRBJ2-5; no clear D gene. The germline CDR1 and CDR2 sequences are SGHAT and FQNNGV. Trimming pared 5 bases from V and 5 bases from J, leaving 6 bases between. The CDR3 is made up of 11 amino acids. The complete variable domain, with remaining parts taken from reference TRBV11-2 and TRBJ2-5, reads EAGVAQSPRYKIIEKRQSVAFWCNPISGHATLYWYQQILGQGPKLLIQFQNNGVVDDSQLPKDRFSAERLKGVDSTLKIQPAKLEDSAVYLCASSPFETQYFGPGTRLLVL.

This clone was counted a single time. The V and J genes are TRBV7-6 and TRBJ2-5; D possibly matches TRBD1 or TRBD2 (5 bases each). CDR1 is SGHVS and CDR2 is FNYEAQ in the germline V gene. V was pared by 1 base and J by 4 bases, with 16 bases between. The CDR3 is 16 amino acids. CDR3 sequence reads: CASSLGGVPGTETQYF. CDR3 nucleotides: TGTGCCAGCAGCTTAGGTGGGGTTCCAGGGACAGAGACCCAGTACTTC.

The genes are TRBV5-1 and TRBJ2-3, with 8 bases identical to TRBD2. V lost 3 bases, J lost 3 bases, and 12 bases stayed unmatched. Germline V gives CDR1 SGHRS, CDR2 YFSETQ. The CDR3 runs 17 residues. This chain's CDR3 is CASSYQLLAAMTDTQYF. Here the CDR3 DNA reads TGCGCCAGCAGCTACCAACTACTAGCGGCGATGACAGATACGCAGTATTTT.

The DNA for the CDR3 is TGTGCCAGTAGCCCCCTCGGGGCAGGAGCTTTCTTT. Translation: CASSPLGAGAFF. The chain recombines TRBV19 with TRBJ1-1, with D perhaps TRBD1 (5 bases). CDR1 is LNHDA, CDR2 SQIVND, per germline (reference sequence). This CDR3 has 12 residues. V was cut by 6 bases and J by 10 bases, with 15 bases left in between. Variable domain in full (rest from reference TRBV19 and TRBJ1-1): DGGITQSPKYLFRKEGQNVTLSCEQNLNHDAMYWYRQDPGQGLRLIYYSQIVNDFQKGDIAEGYSVSREKKESFPLTVTSAQKNPTAFYLCASSPLGAGAFFGQGTRLTVV.

The chain joins TRBV5-8 to TRBJ2-5, with D perhaps matching TRBD1 (6 bases). The germline V gene has CDR1 SGHTS and CDR2 YDEGEE. Trimming took off 4 bases at V and 9 bases at J, with 25 bases between the two ends. The CDR3 is made up of 16 amino acids. As DNA, the CDR3 is TGTGCCAGCAGCCAATTTACCCGGACAGCCCGTGAAGCCCAGTACTTC. Amino acids: CASSQFTRTAREAQYF.

CDR3 nucleotide sequence: TGTGCCAGCAAGGGAGGACAGGGGCACTACGAGCAGTACGTC. This sequence encodes CASKGGQGHYEQYV. The V gene is TRBV6-1, the J gene TRBJ2-7; 9 bases are shared with TRBD1. The CDR3 consists of 14 residues. J was trimmed by 3 bases and V by 7 bases; bases with no gene match: 7. In germline, CDR1 is MNHNS, CDR2 SASEGT.

This clone was counted only a few times. The chain joins TRBV28 to TRBJ1-4; D call uncertain. The CDR3 has 15 amino acids. The V gene lost 7 bases and the J gene lost 8 bases, with 20 bases spanning the gap. Germline V CDR1 and CDR2: MDHEN, SYDVKM. CDR3 sequence: CASTETGSTREKLFF. For the CDR3, the DNA is TGTGCCAGCACCGAAACGGGGTCGACCCGCGAAAAACTGTTTTTT.

The chain recombines TRBV6-1 with TRBJ1-4; TRBD1 matches at 11 bases. The ends lost 4 bases at V and 2 bases at J; junction bases unmatched: 9. The germline V gene has CDR1 MNHNS and CDR2 SASEGT. This CDR3 is built from 18 residues. CDR3 coding DNA: TGTGCCAGCAGTGCCCTCCGGGACAGGGGGTGGACTAATGAAAAACTGTTTTTT. Its translation: CASSALRDRGWTNEKLFF.

The chain couples TRBV19 to TRBJ1-5; 11 nucleotides line up with TRBD1. Germline V gene data show CDR1 as LNHDA and CDR2 as SQIVND (reference sequence). This CDR3 comprises 16 residues. J lost 8 bases, V lost 3 bases, and 9 bases had no gene match. CDR3 sequence: CASSIGQGATLKPQHF. CDR3 bases: TGTGCCAGTAGTATTGGACAGGGGGCGACGTTAAAGCCCCAGCATTTT.

In this sample, this clone turned up a few times. The rearrangement links TRBV7-8 to TRBJ2-2; no clear D. There are 15 residues in the CDR3. Trimming left V 5 bases short and J 0 bases short, with 10 bases between. The germline V gene has CDR1 SGHVS and CDR2 FQNEAQ. The chain's CDR3 is CASSPRASNTGELFF. In DNA, the CDR3 is TGTGCCAGCAGCCCCCGGGCCTCGAACACCGGGGAGCTGTTTTTT.

This clone has just one count. The chain carries TRBV6-5 and TRBJ1-2; 9 bases line up with TRBD1. The CDR3 extends over 15 amino acids. V was pared by 6 bases and J by 1 base, with 6 bases of the junction left unmatched. Per germline, CDR1 MNHEY and CDR2 SVGAGI. CDR3 loop: CASSGQGSFNYGYTF. DNA for the CDR3: TGTGCCAGCAGCGGACAGGGGTCTTTTAACTATGGCTACACCTTC.

The V and J genes are TRBV11-2 and TRBJ1-6; the match to TRBD1 covers 7 bases. The CDR3 length is 18 residues. Germline V gene lookup returns CDR1 SGHAT and CDR2 FQNNGV. The V segment lost 4 bases and the J segment 8 bases; nucleotides outside the gene matches: 17. The CDR3 loop is CASSSSRGGPALDSPLHF. CDR3 sequence (DNA): TGTGCCAGCAGCTCAAGCAGGGGGGGGCCCGCCCTGGATTCACCCCTCCACTTT.

The chain links TRBV9 to TRBJ2-5, with D uncertain. Between the trimmed V and J ends, which lost 4 bases and 2 bases, there was a span of 15 bases. Germline V CDR1 and CDR2: SGDLS, YYNGEE. The CDR3 totals 15 residues. The CDR3 bases are TGTGCCAGCAGCCCCCAAGGTCGGCGTCAAGAGACCCAGTACTTC. Translated: CASSPQGRRQETQYF.

The rearrangement links TRBV7-3 to TRBJ1-2, with 9 bases identical to TRBD1. Trimming at V came to 2 bases and at J to 4 bases, leaving 5 bases not matched to a gene. This CDR3 region has 15 residues. Germline-derived CDR1 and CDR2 are SGHTA and FQGTGA. In DNA form, the CDR3 reads TGTGCCAGCAGCTTATCTCGGGGACAGGGCTATGGCTACACCTTC. Translated: CASSLSRGQGYGYTF.

The chain links TRBV2 to TRBJ1-2; no clear D. In germline, CDR1 is SNHLY, CDR2 FYNNEI. This CDR3 comprises 15 residues. The V end lost 1 base, the J end lost 4 bases, and 13 bases lay between the germline ends. The CDR3 DNA reads as TGTGCCAGCAGTGAAGTAGGAGGGATGAGCTATGGCTACACCTTC. Its translation: CASSEVGGMSYGYTF.

This sequence joins TRBV7-3 and TRBJ2-2, with TRBD2 matching over 14 bases. The CDR3 spans 17 residues. Germline values: CDR1 SGHTA, CDR2 FQGTGA. The V and J ends lost 5 bases and 8 bases, in that order; junction bases with no gene match: 10. The CDR3 is CASSQATSGGAGGELFF. DNA of the CDR3: TGTGCCAGCAGCCAAGCGACTAGCGGGGGGGCCGGAGGGGAGCTGTTTTTT.

The J gene is TRBJ2-1, the V gene TRBV7-9, with TRBD2 identical over 11 bases. The germline V gene has CDR1 SEHNR and CDR2 FQNEAQ (reference sequence). CDR3 length: 15 residues. The junction had 2 bases not matched to a gene; V was cut back by 1 base and J by 6 bases. The CDR3 spells CASSLGSGGANEQFF. The CDR3 region has the DNA TGTGCCAGCAGCTTAGGTAGCGGGGGGGCCAATGAGCAGTTCTTC.